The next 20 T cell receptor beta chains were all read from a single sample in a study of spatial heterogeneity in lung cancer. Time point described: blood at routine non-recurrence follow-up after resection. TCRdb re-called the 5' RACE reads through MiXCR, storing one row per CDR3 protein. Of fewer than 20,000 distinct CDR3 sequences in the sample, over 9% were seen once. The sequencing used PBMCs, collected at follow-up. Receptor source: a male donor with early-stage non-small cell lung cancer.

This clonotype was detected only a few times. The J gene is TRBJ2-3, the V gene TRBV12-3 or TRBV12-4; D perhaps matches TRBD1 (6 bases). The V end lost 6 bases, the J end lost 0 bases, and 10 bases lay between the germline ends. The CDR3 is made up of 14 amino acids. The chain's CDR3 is CASSRTVSTDTQYF. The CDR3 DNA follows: TGTGCCAGCAGCAGGACAGTTAGCACAGATACGCAGTATTTT.

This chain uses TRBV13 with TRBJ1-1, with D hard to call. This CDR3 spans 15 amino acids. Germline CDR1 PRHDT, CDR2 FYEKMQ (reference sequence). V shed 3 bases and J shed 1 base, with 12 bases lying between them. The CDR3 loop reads CASSFSRTGNTEAFF. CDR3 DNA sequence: TGTGCCAGCAGCTTTAGCCGGACGGGGAACACTGAAGCTTTCTTT.

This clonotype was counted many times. The CDR3 DNA reads TGTGCCAGCAGTCCCAGCTGGACCACCTCCGAGCAGTACTTC. This encodes CASSPSWTTSEQYF. The genes are TRBV27 and TRBJ2-7; unclear D gene. Trimming stripped 5 bases from V and 6 bases from J, with 17 bases between. Germline loops: CDR1 MNHEY, CDR2 SMNVEV (reference sequence). CDR3 size: 14 residues.

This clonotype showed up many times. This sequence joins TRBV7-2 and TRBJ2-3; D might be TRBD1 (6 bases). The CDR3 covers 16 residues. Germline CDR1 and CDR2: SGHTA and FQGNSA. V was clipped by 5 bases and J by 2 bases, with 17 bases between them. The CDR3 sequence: CASSPSRGGYTDTQYF. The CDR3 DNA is TGTGCCAGCAGCCCGAGCCGAGGGGGATACACAGATACGCAGTATTTT.

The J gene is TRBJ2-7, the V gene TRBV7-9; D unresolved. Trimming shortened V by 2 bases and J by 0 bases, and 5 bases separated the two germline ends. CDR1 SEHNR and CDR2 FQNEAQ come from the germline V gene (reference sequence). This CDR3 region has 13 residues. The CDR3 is CASSLHSSYEQYF. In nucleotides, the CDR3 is TGTGCCAGCAGCTTACACAGCTCCTACGAGCAGTACTTC.

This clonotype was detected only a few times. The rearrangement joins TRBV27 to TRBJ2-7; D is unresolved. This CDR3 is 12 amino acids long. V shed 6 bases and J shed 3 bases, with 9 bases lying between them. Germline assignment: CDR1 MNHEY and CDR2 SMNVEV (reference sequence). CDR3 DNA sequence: TGTGCCAGCAGGGGCAGATACTACGAGCAGTACTTC. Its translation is CASRGRYYEQYF.

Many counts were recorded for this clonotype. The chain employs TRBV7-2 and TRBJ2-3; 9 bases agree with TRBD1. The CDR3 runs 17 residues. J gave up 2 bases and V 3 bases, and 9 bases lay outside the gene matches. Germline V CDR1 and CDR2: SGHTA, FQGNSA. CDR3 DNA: TGTGCCAGCAGCTTTCCACCGGGACAGGGATCCACAGATACGCAGTATTTT. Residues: CASSFPPGQGSTDTQYF.

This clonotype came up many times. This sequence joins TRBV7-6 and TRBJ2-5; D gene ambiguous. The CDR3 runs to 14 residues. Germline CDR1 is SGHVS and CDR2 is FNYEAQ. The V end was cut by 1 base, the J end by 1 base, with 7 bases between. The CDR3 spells CASSLVGGQETQYF. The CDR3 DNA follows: TGTGCCAGCAGCTTAGTTGGCGGCCAAGAGACCCAGTACTTC.

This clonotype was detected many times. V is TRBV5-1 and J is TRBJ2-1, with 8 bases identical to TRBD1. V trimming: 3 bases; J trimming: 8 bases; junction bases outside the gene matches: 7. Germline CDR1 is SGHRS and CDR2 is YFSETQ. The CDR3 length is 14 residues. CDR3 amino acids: CASSSGTGSDEQFF. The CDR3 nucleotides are TGCGCCAGCAGCTCCGGGACAGGTAGCGATGAGCAGTTCTTC.

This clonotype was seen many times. The CDR3 DNA follows: TGTGCCAGCAGCCAAGAGTTAGGGGCGCGGGGGCAGCCCCAGCATTTT. As protein: CASSQELGARGQPQHF. The chain recombines TRBV4-2 with TRBJ1-5; tentatively, D is TRBD1 (5 bases). V was cut by 0 bases and J by 7 bases, with 16 bases left in between. CDR1 and CDR2 (germline): LGHNA, YNFKEQ. The length of the CDR3 is 16 residues.

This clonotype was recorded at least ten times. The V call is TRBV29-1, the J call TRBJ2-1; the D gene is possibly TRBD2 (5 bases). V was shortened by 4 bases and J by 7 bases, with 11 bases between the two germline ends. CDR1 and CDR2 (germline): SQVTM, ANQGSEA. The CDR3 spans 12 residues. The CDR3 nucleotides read TGCAGCGTTGGCCGGGGAAGGAATGAGCAGTTCTTC. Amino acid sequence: CSVGRGRNEQFF.

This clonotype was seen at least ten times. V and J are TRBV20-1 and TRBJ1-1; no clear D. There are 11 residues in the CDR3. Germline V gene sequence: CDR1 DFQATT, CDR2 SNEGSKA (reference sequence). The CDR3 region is CRADKSGKAFF. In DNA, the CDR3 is TGCAGAGCCGACAAATCGGGGAAAGCTTTCTTT.

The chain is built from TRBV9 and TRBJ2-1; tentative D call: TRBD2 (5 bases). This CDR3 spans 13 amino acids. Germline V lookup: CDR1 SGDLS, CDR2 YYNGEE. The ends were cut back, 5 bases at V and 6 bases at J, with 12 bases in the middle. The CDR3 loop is CASSGPAVNEQFF. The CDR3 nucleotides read TGTGCCAGCAGTGGCCCAGCGGTCAATGAGCAGTTCTTC.

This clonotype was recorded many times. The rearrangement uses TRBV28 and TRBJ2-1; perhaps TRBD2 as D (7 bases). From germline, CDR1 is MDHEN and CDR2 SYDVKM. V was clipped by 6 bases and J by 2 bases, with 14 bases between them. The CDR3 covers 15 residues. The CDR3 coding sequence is TGTGCCAGCAGCAAGGCGGGGGCCACCTACAATGAGCAGTTCTTC. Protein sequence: CASSKAGATYNEQFF.

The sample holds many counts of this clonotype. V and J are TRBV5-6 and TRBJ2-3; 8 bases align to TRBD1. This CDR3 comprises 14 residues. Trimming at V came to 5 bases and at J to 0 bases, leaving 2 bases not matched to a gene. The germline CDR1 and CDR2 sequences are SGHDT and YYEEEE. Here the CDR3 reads CASRDRASTDTQYF. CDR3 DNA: TGTGCCAGCAGGGACAGGGCTAGCACAGATACGCAGTATTTT.

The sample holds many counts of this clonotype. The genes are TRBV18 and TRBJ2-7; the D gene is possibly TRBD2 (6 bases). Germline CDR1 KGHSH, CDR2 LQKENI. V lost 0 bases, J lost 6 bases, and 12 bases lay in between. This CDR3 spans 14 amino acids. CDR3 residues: CASSPPSGGAEQYF. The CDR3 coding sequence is TGTGCCAGCTCACCACCGTCTGGCGGGGCCGAGCAGTACTTC.

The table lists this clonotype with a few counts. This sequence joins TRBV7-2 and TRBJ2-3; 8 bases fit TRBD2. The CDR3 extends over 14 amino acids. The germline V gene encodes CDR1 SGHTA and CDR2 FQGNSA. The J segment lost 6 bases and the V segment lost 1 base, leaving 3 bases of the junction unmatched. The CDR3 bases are TGTGCCAGCAGCTTAGGGAGCGGGGGTGATACGCAGTATTTT. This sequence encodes CASSLGSGGDTQYF.

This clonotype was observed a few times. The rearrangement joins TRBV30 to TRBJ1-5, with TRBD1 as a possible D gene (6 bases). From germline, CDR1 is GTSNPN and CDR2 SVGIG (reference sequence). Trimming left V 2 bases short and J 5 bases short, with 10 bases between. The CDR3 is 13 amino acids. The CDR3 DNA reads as TGTGCCTGGAGTCCGGGACATTATCAGCCCCAGCATTTT. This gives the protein CAWSPGHYQPQHF.

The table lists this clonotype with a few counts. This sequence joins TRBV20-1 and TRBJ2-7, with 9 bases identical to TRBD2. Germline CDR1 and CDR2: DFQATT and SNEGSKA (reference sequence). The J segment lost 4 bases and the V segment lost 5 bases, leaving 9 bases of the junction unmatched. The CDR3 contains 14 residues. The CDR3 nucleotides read TGCAGTGCTGGGGGTAGCGGGGGCCTGTACGAGCAGTACTTC. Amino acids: CSAGGSGGLYEQYF.

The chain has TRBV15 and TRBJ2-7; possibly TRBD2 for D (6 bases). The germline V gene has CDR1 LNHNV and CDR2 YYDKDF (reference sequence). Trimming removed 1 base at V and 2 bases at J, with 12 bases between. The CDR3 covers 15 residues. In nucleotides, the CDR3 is TGTGCCACCAGCAGAGGGGGGGTTTCAACCTACGAGCAGTACTTC. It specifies CATSRGGVSTYEQYF.